A selection of T cell receptor beta chains follows, all from one sample in a study of Ad26.COV2.S vaccination and SARS-CoV-2 variants. Profiled with immunoSEQ multiplex PCR; TCRdb holds only in-frame clones, not every one. The sample includes hundreds of thousands of clones, around 92% of them seen just once. The sample was peripheral blood, taken in a trial of Ad26.COV2.S vaccine versus placebo. All receptors derive from a person aged 18-60 years who received the Ad26.COV2.S COVID-19 vaccine or a placebo. CDR3s include the opening cysteine and the closing phenylalanine or tryptophan. Each record gives: clone size, V gene, J gene, D gene, CDR3 protein, CDR3 DNA. A D gene is named only where the DNA matches it firmly. The listing skips clone size in some rows; elsewhere it reads once, few, many or a size class.

size: NA; V: TRBV7-2; J: TRBJ2-1; D: NA; CDR3: CASSRTRGSNEQFF; DNA: TGTGCCAGCAGCAGAACGAGGGGATCCAATGAGCAGTTCTTC
size: NA; V: TRBV9; J: TRBJ1-1; D: NA; CDR3: CASSGGTEAFF; DNA: TGTGCCAGCAGTGGAGGGACTGAAGCTTTCTTT
size: NA; V: TRBV7-9; J: TRBJ2-5; D: NA; CDR3: CASSFRETQYF; DNA: TGTGCCAGCAGCTTCAGAGAGACCCAGTACTTC
size: NA; V: TRBV20-1; J: TRBJ1-1; D: NA; CDR3: CSASSVSEEDTEAFF; DNA: TGCAGTGCTAGTTCTGTTTCAGAGGAAGACACTGAAGCTTTCTTT
size: NA; V: TRBV24-1; J: TRBJ2-5; D: NA; CDR3: CATSEGPAQETQYF; DNA: TGTGCCACCAGTGAGGGACCAGCCCAAGAGACCCAGTACTTC
size: NA; V: TRBV5-4; J: TRBJ1-2; D: TRBD1; CDR3: CASSLPGGLGGYTF; DNA: TGTGCCAGCAGCCTTCCAGGGGGCCTAGGGGGCTACACCTTC
size: NA; V: TRBV20-1; J: TRBJ2-7; D: NA; CDR3: CSARSLEQYF; DNA: TGCAGTGCTAGATCTCTCGAGCAGTACTTC
size: NA; V: TRBV10-3; J: TRBJ1-1; D: NA; CDR3: CAIRGGAGALTEAFF; DNA: TGTGCCATCAGGGGGGGTGCGGGGGCCCTCACTGAAGCTTTCTTT
size: few; V: TRBV7-3; J: TRBJ1-1; D: NA; CDR3: CASSLQMNTEAFF; DNA: TGTGCCAGCAGCTTACAGATGAACACTGAAGCTTTCTTT
size: NA; V: TRBV10-2; J: TRBJ2-7; D: NA; CDR3: CASSPGDTRYEQYF; DNA: TGCGCCAGCAGTCCCGGGGACACACGTTACGAGCAGTACTTC
size: NA; V: TRBV7-2; J: TRBJ2-2; D: NA; CDR3: CASSSQYTGELFF; DNA: TGTGCCAGCAGCTCTCAGTACACCGGGGAGCTGTTTTTT
size: NA; V: TRBV5-1; J: TRBJ2-2; D: NA; CDR3: CASWGGALNTGELFF; DNA: TGCGCCAGCTGGGGGGGCGCTTTGAACACCGGGGAGCTGTTTTTT
size: NA; V: TRBV6-2/TRBV6-3; J: TRBJ1-6; D: TRBD1; CDR3: CASSPGQNINSPLHF; DNA: TGTGCCAGCAGTCCGGGACAGAACATTAATTCACCCCTCCACTTT
size: NA; V: TRBV27; J: TRBJ2-7; D: TRBD1; CDR3: CASSFRDRGWEQYF; DNA: TGTGCCAGCAGTTTCCGGGACAGGGGGTGGGAGCAGTACTTC
size: NA; V: TRBV4-2; J: TRBJ2-7; D: NA; CDR3: CASSQVPIGRATYEQYF; DNA: TGTGCCAGCAGCCAAGTTCCCATTGGACGGGCTACCTACGAGCAGTACTTC
size: NA; V: TRBV5-6; J: TRBJ1-1; D: NA; CDR3: CASSLGFYGTEAFF; DNA: TGTGCCAGCAGCTTGGGATTTTATGGGACTGAAGCTTTCTTT
size: NA; V: TRBV15; J: TRBJ2-1; D: NA; CDR3: CATSTRPSAGGYNEQFF; DNA: TGTGCCACCAGCACACGCCCCTCTGCAGGGGGGTACAATGAGCAGTTCTTC
size: NA; V: TRBV19; J: TRBJ2-1; D: TRBD2; CDR3: CASSIVLAGYNEQFF; DNA: TGTGCCAGTAGTATAGTGCTAGCGGGGTACAATGAGCAGTTCTTC
size: NA; V: TRBV10-2; J: TRBJ1-5; D: NA; CDR3: CASSESSRANQPQHF; DNA: TGCGCCAGCAGTGAGTCGTCCAGGGCCAATCAGCCCCAGCATTTT
size: NA; V: TRBV2; J: TRBJ2-2; D: NA; CDR3: CASSLAGASDTGELFF; DNA: TGTGCCAGCAGTCTGGCCGGGGCATCGGACACCGGGGAGCTGTTTTTT
size: NA; V: TRBV5-1; J: TRBJ1-6; D: NA; CDR3: CASSLEGIRNSPLHF; DNA: TGCGCCAGCAGCTTGGAAGGGATCAGGAATTCACCCCTCCACTTT
size: NA; V: TRBV2; J: TRBJ1-3; D: NA; CDR3: CASSEDGNTIYF; DNA: TGTGCCAGCAGTGAAGACGGTAACACCATATATTTT
size: NA; V: TRBV5-4; J: TRBJ2-6; D: NA; CDR3: CAGAGPRAGANVLTF; DNA: TGTGCCGGGGCAGGACCCCGGGCCGGGGCCAACGTCCTGACTTTC
size: NA; V: TRBV4-3; J: TRBJ2-2; D: NA; CDR3: CASSSLRARTGELFF; DNA: TGCGCCAGCAGCTCCCTGAGGGCAAGGACCGGGGAGCTGTTTTTT
size: NA; V: TRBV20-1; J: TRBJ2-3; D: NA; CDR3: CSASLVRGTDTQYF; DNA: TGCAGTGCTAGTCTCGTCAGGGGCACAGATACGCAGTATTTT
size: NA; V: TRBV19; J: TRBJ2-6; D: TRBD2; CDR3: CASSRASGRIAQGANVLTF; DNA: TGTGCCAGTAGTCGGGCTAGCGGGAGAATCGCGCAAGGGGCCAACGTCCTGACTTTC
size: once; V: TRBV14; J: TRBJ1-1; D: NA; CDR3: CASSQAQLNTEAFF; DNA: TGTGCCAGCAGCCAAGCGCAGTTGAACACTGAAGCTTTCTTT